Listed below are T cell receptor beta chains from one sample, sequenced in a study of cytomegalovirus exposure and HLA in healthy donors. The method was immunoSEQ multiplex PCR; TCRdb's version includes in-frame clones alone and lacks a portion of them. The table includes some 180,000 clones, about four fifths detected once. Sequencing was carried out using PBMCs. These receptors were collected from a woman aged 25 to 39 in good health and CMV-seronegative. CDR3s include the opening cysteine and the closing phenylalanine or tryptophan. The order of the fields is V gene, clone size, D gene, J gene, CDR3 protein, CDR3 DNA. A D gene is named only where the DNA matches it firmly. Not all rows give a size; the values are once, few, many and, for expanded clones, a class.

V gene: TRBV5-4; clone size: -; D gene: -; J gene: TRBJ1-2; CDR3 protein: CASSLEHPDYGYTF; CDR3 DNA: TGTGCCAGCAGCTTGGAGCACCCGGACTATGGCTACACCTTC
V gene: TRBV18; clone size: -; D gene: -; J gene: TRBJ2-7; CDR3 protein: CASSPPSGQVYEQYF; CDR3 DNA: TGTGCCAGCTCACCACCAAGTGGACAAGTCTACGAGCAGTACTTC
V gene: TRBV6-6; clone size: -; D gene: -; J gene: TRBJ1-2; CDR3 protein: CASSSGDGYTF; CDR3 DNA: TGTGCCAGCAGCTCCGGTGATGGCTACACCTTC
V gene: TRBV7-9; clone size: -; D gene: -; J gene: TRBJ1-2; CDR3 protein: CASSLAHRVQGYTF; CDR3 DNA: TGTGCCAGCAGCTTAGCTCACAGGGTACAGGGCTACACCTTC
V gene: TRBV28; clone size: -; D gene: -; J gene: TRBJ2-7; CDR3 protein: CASSSTGTDAYEQYF; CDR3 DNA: TGTGCCAGCAGTTCTACCGGGACTGATGCCTACGAGCAGTACTTC
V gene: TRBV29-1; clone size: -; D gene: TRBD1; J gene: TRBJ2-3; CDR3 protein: CSVENRDRDPDTQYF; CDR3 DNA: TGCAGCGTTGAAAACCGGGACAGGGACCCAGATACGCAGTATTTT
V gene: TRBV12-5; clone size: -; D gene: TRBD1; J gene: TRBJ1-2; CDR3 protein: CASGLVRQGGSNYGYTF; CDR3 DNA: TGTGCTAGTGGTTTGGTACGCCAGGGGGGAAGTAACTATGGCTACACCTTC
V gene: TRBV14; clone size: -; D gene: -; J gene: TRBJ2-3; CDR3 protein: CASSPTTGLRYF; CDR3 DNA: TGTGCCAGCAGCCCTACGACAGGCCTCCGGTATTTT
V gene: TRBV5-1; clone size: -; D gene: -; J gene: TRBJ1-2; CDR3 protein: CASSQTVPQSGYTF; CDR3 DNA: TGCGCCAGCAGCCAGACAGTCCCCCAAAGTGGCTACACCTTC
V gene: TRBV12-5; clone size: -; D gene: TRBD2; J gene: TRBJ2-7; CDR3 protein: CASGPRTSGGAYEQYF; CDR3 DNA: TGTGCTAGTGGTCCCCGGACTAGCGGGGGGGCTTACGAGCAGTACTTC
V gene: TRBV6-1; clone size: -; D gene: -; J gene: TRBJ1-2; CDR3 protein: CASSAGLGYTF; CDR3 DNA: TGTGCCAGCAGTGCAGGGTTGGGCTACACCTTC
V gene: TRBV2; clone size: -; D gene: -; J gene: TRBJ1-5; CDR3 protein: CASSEGAMQGRQPQHF; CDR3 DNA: TGTGCCAGCAGTGAAGGGGCGATGCAGGGTAGACAGCCCCAGCATTTT
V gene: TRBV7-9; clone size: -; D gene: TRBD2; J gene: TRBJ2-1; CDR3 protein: CASSLVDFGTRREQFF; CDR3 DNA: TGTGCCAGCAGCTTGGTTGATTTCGGGACTAGACGCGAGCAGTTCTTC
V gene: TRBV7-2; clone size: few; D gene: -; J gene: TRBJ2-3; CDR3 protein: CASSPGLLALYF; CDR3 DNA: TGTGCCAGCAGCCCCGGGCTACTAGCACTGTATTTT
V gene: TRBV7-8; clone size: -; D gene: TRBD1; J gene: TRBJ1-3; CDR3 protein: CASSGEDRESSGNTIYF; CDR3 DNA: TGTGCCAGCAGCGGAGAGGACAGGGAGAGCTCTGGAAACACCATATATTTT
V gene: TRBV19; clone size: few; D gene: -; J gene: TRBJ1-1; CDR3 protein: CASNEDRGSEAFF; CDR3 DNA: TGTGCCAGTAATGAGGACAGAGGGTCTGAAGCTTTCTTT
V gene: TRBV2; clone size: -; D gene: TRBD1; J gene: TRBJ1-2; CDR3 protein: CASAGGNYGYTF; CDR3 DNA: TGTGCCAGCGCAGGGGGCAACTATGGCTACACCTTC
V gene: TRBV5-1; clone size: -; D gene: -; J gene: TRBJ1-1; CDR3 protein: CASSLVGRQNTEAFF; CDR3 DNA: TGCGCCAGCAGCTTGGTGGGGAGACAGAACACTGAAGCTTTCTTT
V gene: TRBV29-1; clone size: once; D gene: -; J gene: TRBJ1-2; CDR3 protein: CSVDRVGNYGYTF; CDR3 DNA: TGCAGCGTTGACAGGGTGGGCAACTATGGCTACACCTTC